This TCR beta chain is drawn from a study of T cells after yellow fever vaccination. Study-wide findings and caveats: The secondary response was weaker, and its peak arrived faster, on day 5 versus 15. Primary-vaccination clones mostly resurfaced post-booster (under 98% CD4, approximately 87% CD8). Only a minor proportion of clonotypes was detected across both CD4 and CD8 compartments.

Via MiXCR, TCRdb re-called the 5' RACE reads, giving one row per CDR3 protein. The sample comprises around 300,000 distinct CDR3 sequences, 3.5% to 4.5% of which are singletons, and approximately 19% rests with the top ten. This clonotype was observed many times. Its specificity is not known. The germline V gene has CDR1 SGHKS and CDR2 YYEKEE (reference sequence). V was trimmed by 0 bases and J by 3 bases, leaving 9 bases between them. This CDR3 region has 14 residues. This material consisted of PBMCs, taken 15 days after the yellow fever booster vaccination. The sequence was obtained from a man in his late teens or twenties who received the YFV17D yellow fever vaccine. The chain employs TRBV5-5 and TRBJ1-1; weak D call: TRBD1 (5 bases). CDR3 sequence (DNA): TGTGCCAGCAGCTTGGTAGACAGTGACACTGAAGCTTTCTTT. The encoded protein is CASSLVDSDTEAFF.